This TCR beta chain was retrieved from a study of blood T cell repertoires in COVID-19. Overall study: The United States, Italy and Spain were the sources of the acute and convalescent COVID-19 samples.

Participants, about 18 to 90 years old, spanned approximately 25 US areas. Recovery among Cohort 3 donors was established by two negative PCRs, clearance, or symptom resolution. The CDR3 covers 15 residues. Germline V gene sequence: CDR1 MNHNY, CDR2 SVGAGI (reference sequence). Losses at the gene ends were 3 bases for V and 8 bases for J; bases not matched to a gene: 8. The table came from immunoSEQ multiplex PCR; TCRdb's copy has only in-frame clones and leaves some out. The table includes approximately 280,000 clones, 87% detected once. The clonotype originates from a middle-aged woman who had recovered from COVID-19. The rearrangement joins TRBV6-6 to TRBJ1-4; 8 bases are shared with TRBD1. The specimen sequenced was PBMCs or T cells enriched from blood (not recorded which). As DNA, the CDR3 is TGTGCCAGCAGTTATAGACAGGGGTTGAAGGAAAAACTGTTTTTT. Amino acid sequence: CASSYRQGLKEKLFF.